The sequence of this T cell receptor (beta chain) was determined in a study of T cells in Graves' hyperthyroidism and ophthalmopathy. This clonotype has ten or more counts. Antigen specificity is unknown. Points from the study as a whole: Within blood appeared most thyroid clonotypes that had expanded above 0.001.

Researchers took RNA transcripts and amplified the TCR beta CDR3 regions from them. The TCR CDR3 was amplified in a first-round RT-PCR using the HTBI primer set. TCRdb redid the calling of the multiplex PCR reads with MiXCR, one entry per CDR3 protein. The table has about 480,000 distinct CDR3 sequences, 14% seen once. Graves' hyperthyroidism is called stable when ophthalmopathy does not progress within 18 months. Uncontrolled infection, other autoimmune disease, pregnancy and lactation each barred patients from inclusion. In making diagnoses, clinical symptoms, serum thyroxine and TRAb, thyroid ultrasound and orbital computed tomography were all used. The sequenced material came from blood. This receptor was obtained from a woman aged 18 to 35 with Graves' hyperthyroidism.

CDR3: CASSPGGGETQYF. In nucleotides, the CDR3 is TGTGCCAGCAGTCCAGGGGGCGGGGAGACCCAGTACTTC. The chain combines TRBV28 with TRBJ2-5; 8 nucleotides match TRBD1. V was pared by 5 bases and J by 5 bases, with 4 bases of the junction left unmatched. Germline loops: CDR1 MDHEN, CDR2 SYDVKM. The CDR3 contains 13 residues.